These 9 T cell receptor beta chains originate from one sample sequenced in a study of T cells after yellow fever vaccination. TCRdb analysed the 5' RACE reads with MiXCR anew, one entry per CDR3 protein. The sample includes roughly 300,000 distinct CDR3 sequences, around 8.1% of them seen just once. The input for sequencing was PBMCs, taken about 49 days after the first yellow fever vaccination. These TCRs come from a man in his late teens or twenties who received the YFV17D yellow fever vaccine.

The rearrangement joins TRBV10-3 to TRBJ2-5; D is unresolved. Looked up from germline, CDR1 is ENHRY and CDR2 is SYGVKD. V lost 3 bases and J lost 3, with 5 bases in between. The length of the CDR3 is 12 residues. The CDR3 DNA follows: TGTGCCATCAGTGATATGGAAGAGACCCAGTACTTC. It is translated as CAISDMEETQYF.

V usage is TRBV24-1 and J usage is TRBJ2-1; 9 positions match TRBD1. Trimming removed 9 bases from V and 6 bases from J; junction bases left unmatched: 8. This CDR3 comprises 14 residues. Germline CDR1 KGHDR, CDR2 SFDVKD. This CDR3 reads CATSDRGSGNEQFF. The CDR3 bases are TGTGCCACCTCCGACAGGGGGTCAGGCAATGAGCAGTTCTTC.

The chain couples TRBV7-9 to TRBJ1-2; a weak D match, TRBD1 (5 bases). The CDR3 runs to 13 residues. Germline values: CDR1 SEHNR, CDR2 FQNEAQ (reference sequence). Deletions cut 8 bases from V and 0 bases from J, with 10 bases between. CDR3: CASHPGANYGYTF. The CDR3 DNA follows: TGTGCCAGCCACCCGGGGGCTAACTATGGCTACACCTTC.

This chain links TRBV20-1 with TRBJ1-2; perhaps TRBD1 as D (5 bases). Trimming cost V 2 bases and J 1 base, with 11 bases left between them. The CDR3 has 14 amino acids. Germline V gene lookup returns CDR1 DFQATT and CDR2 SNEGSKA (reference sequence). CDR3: CSARSTTVNYGYTF. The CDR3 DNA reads TGCAGTGCTAGATCTACGACAGTTAACTATGGCTACACCTTC.

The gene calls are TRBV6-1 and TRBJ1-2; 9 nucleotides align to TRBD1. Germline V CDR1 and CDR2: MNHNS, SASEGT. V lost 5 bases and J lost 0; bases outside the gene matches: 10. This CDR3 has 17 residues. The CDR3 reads CASSPWTGDLPNYGYTF. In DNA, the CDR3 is TGTGCCAGCAGTCCGTGGACAGGGGACCTGCCTAACTATGGCTACACCTTC.

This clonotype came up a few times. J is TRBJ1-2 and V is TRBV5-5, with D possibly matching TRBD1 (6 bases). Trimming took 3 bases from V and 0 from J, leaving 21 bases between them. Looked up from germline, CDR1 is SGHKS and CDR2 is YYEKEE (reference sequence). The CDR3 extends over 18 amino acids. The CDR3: CASSYRGGLPRTNYGYTF. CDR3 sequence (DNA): TGTGCCAGCAGCTACCGGGGGGGGCTTCCACGTACTAACTATGGCTACACCTTC.

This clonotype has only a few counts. The CDR3, as DNA: TGCGCCAGCAGCAAAGAGGAAGGTGAGCAGTTCTTC. Its translation is CASSKEEGEQFF. The chain carries TRBV5-1 and TRBJ2-1; D not certain. CDR3 size: 12 residues. V was shortened by 4 bases and J by 9 bases, with 11 bases between the two germline ends. CDR1 and CDR2 (germline): SGHRS, YFSETQ.

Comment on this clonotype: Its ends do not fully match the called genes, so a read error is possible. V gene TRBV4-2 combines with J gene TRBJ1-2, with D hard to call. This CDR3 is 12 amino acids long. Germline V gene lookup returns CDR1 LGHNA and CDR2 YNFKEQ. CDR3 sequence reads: CASSPGLYCYTF. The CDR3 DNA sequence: TGTGCCAGCAGCCCCGGACTCTATTGCTACACCTTC.

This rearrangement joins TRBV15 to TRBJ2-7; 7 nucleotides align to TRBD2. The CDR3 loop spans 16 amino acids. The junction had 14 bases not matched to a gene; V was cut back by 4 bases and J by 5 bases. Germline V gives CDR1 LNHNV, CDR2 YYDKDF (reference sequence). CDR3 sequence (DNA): TGTGCCACCAGCACCCCCCGCCGGGGGGAGATCGACGAGCAGTACTTC. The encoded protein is CATSTPRRGEIDEQYF.